The clone carrying this TCR beta chain was seen only a few times. What it recognizes is unknown. The CDR3 spans 11 residues. Germline-derived CDR1 and CDR2 are MNHEY and SVGAGI. V was trimmed by 8 bases and J by 9 bases, leaving 13 bases between them. The sample belongs to a study of CD8 T cells in ankylosing spondylitis. MiXCR, run by TCRdb on the 5' RACE reads, gives a single entry per CDR3 protein. The table includes some 840,000 distinct CDR3 sequences, around 11% detected once. Whole-study findings and limits: Made up of eight highly homologous variants, a TCR beta motif appeared characteristic of ankylosing spondylitis blood. The authors reported significant enrichment of disease-linked clones in matched ankylosing spondylitis synovial fluid.

The receptor's source is a male donor with ankylosing spondylitis. The chain joins TRBV6-5 to TRBJ2-5; D is perhaps TRBD1 (5 bases). What was sequenced was blood, either unsorted or a sorted T cell fraction (not recorded which). This CDR3 reads CASQGRWAQYF. Written as DNA, the CDR3 is TGTGCCAGCCAGGGTCGCTGGGCCCAGTACTTC.